The clone carrying this TCR beta chain was recorded at least ten times. The data are from a study of T cell repertoires in cytomegalovirus infection. From the reads, TCRdb called clonotypes with MiXCR, one entry per CDR3 protein. The table includes around 490,000 distinct CDR3 sequences, 26% detected once. This CDR3 is 14 amino acids long. Germline V gene sequence: CDR1 SGHNT, CDR2 YENEEA. V was clipped by 5 bases and J by 0 bases; unmatched bases: 1. Source material: PBMCs. This clonotype originated in a human donor in good health (CMV status not recorded). Some clones in this sample may be carry-over from other donors' samples. This chain connects TRBV11-3 to TRBJ2-4; TRBD1 matches at 7 bases. DNA of the CDR3: TGTGCCAGCAGCCCAGGGGGAGCCAAAAACATTCAGTACTTC. The encoded protein is CASSPGGAKNIQYF.